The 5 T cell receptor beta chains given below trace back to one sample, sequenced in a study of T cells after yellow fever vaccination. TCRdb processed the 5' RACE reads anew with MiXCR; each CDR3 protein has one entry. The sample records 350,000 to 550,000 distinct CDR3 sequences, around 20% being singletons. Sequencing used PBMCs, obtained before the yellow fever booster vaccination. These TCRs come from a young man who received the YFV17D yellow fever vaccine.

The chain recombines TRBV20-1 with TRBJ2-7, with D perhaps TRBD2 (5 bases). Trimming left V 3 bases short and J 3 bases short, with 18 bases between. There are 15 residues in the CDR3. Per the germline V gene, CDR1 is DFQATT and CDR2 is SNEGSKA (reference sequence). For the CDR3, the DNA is TGCAGTGCTAGTCGGGAACCATTAAAGAACTACGAGCAGTACTTC. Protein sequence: CSASREPLKNYEQYF.

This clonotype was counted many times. CDR3 region: CASAFDSLETQYF. The CDR3 DNA follows: TGTGCCTCCGCTTTCGATAGCCTGGAGACCCAGTACTTC. The chain is built from TRBV30 and TRBJ2-5; D is unclear. Germline V CDR1 and CDR2: GTSNPN, SVGIG (reference sequence). The CDR3 has 13 amino acids. Trimming removed 7 bases at V and 5 bases at J, with 17 bases between.

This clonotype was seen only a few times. The CDR3 nucleotides are TGTGCCAGCAGCTTACAGGCGGTAGAGCAGTTCTTC. This sequence encodes CASSLQAVEQFF. V gene TRBV7-2 combines with J gene TRBJ2-1; D is undetermined. Germline CDR1 reads SGHTA; CDR2 reads FQGNSA. CDR3 length: 12 amino acids. Trimming took 2 bases from V and 10 from J, leaving 9 bases between them.

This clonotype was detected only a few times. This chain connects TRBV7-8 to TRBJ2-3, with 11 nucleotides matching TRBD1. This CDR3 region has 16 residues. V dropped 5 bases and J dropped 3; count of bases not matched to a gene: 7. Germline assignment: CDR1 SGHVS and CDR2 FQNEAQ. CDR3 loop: CASSIRTGGRTDTQYF. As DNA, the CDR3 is TGTGCCAGCAGCATCCGGACAGGGGGCAGGACAGATACGCAGTATTTT.

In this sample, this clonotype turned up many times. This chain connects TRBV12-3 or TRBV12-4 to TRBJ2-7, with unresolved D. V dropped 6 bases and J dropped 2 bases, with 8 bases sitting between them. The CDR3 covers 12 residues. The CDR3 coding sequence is TGTGCCAGCAGCCAAGGGACCTACGAGCAGTACTTC. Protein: CASSQGTYEQYF.